A selection of T cell receptor beta chains follows, all from one sample in a study of preoperative IRX-2 immunotherapy in early breast cancer. Some clones are missing from TCRdb's copy, which holds only in-frame ones; the method was immunoSEQ multiplex PCR. The table includes roughly 57,000 clones, roughly 94% detected once. The sample was acquired from a patient treated with IRX-2 immunotherapy. The receptor set was obtained from a human donor with breast cancer. Both conserved end residues are part of each CDR3. The D gene is left open where the match is weak. Clone size is stated in some rows and not others, as once, few, many or a class when expanded.

NA,TRBJ1-2,TRBV7-2,NA,TGTGCCAGCAGCTTAAATGGAAGCCCAGCTTATGGCTACACCTTC,CASSLNGSPAYGYTF
NA,TRBJ1-5,TRBV19,TRBD1,TGTGCCAGTAGTCGGGACAGGTGGAATCAGCCCCAGCATTTT,CASSRDRWNQPQHF
NA,TRBJ2-3,TRBV5-1,NA,TGCGCCAGCAGCTTGAAAAGGGGGGTAGATACGCAGTATTTT,CASSLKRGVDTQYF
NA,TRBJ2-2,TRBV6-6,NA,TGTGCCAGCAGTGCCACAGTGAACACCGGGGAGCTGTTTTTT,CASSATVNTGELFF
NA,TRBJ1-2,TRBV6-1,NA,TGTGCCAGCAGCATGATCGGGTCGGAGGGTGGCTACACCTTC,CASSMIGSEGGYTF
NA,TRBJ1-2,TRBV9,NA,TGTGCCAGCAGCGAGACCTATAGGGGCTACACCTTC,CASSETYRGYTF
NA,TRBJ2-5,TRBV19,TRBD1,TGTGCCAGCAAAACGACAGGGCGAGGCAGGGAGACCCAGTACTTC,CASKTTGRGRETQYF
NA,TRBJ1-2,TRBV30,NA,TGTGCCTGGAGTGGAACTAACTATGGCTACACCTTC,CAWSGTNYGYTF
once,TRBJ2-1,TRBV5-1,NA,TGCGCCAGCAGCTCCCTAGCGTGGCGAGATGAGCAGTTCTTC,CASSSLAWRDEQFF
NA,TRBJ1-3,TRBV28,NA,TGTGCCAGCAGCCTAGACAGTACTGGAAACACCATATATTTT,CASSLDSTGNTIYF
NA,TRBJ2-1,TRBV7-2,TRBD1,TGTGCCAGCAGCTTATTTTGGGACAGGGGTAACAATGAGCAGTTCTTC,CASSLFWDRGNNEQFF
NA,TRBJ1-3,TRBV18,TRBD1,TGTGCCAGCTCACTCCAACAGGGGTCTGGAAACACCATATATTTT,CASSLQQGSGNTIYF
NA,TRBJ1-5,TRBV2,TRBD1,TGTGCCAGCAGTCAACAGGGGGCGATCAATCAGCCCCAGCATTTT,CASSQQGAINQPQHF
NA,TRBJ2-7,TRBV5-4,NA,TGTGCCAGCAGCCAGCCGGGGAGCTCCTACGAGCAGTACTTC,CASSQPGSSYEQYF
NA,TRBJ1-1,TRBV2,NA,TGTGCCAGCAGTACGGAATATGGGGTATCGGCTTTCTTT,CASSTEYGVSAFF
NA,TRBJ2-1,TRBV27,NA,TGTGCCAGCAGTCGCTTGGATGAGCAGTTCTTC,CASSRLDEQFF
NA,TRBJ2-7,TRBV27,NA,TGTGCCAGCAGTTATTCGGACAGAGTATACGAGCAGTACTTC,CASSYSDRVYEQYF
NA,TRBJ2-1,TRBV5-4,NA,TGTGCCAGCAGCCGGGACCGACCGCTCAATGAGCAGTTCTTC,CASSRDRPLNEQFF